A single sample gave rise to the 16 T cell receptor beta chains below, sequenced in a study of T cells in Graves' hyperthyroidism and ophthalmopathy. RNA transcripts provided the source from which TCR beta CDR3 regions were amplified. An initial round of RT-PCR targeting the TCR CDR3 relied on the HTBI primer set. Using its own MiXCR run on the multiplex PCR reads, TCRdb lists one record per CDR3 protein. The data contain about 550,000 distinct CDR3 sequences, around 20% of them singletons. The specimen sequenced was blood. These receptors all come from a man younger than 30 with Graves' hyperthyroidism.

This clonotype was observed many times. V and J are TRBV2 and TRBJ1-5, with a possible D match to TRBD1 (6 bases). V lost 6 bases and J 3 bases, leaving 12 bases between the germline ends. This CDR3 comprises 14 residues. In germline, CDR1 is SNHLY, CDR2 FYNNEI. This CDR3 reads CASRQQGLNQPQHF. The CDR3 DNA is TGTGCCAGCAGGCAACAGGGTCTCAATCAGCCCCAGCATTTT.

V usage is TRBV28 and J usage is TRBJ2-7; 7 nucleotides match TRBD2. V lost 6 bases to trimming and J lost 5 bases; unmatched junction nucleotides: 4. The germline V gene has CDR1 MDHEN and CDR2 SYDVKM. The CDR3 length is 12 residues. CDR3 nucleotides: TGTGCCAGCAGCTGGACTAGGAACGAGCAGTACTTC. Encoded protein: CASSWTRNEQYF.

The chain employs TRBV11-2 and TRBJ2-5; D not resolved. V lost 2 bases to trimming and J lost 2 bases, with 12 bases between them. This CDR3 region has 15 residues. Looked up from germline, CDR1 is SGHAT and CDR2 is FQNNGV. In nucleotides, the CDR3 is TGTGCCAGCAGCTTAAATGGAGAGCCTCAAGAGACCCAGTACTTC. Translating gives CASSLNGEPQETQYF.

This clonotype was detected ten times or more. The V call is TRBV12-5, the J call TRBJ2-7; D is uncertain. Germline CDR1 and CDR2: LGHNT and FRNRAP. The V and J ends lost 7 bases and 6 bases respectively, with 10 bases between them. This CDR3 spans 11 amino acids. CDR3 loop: CASAINPEQYF. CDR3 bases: TGTGCTAGTGCCATAAACCCCGAGCAGTACTTC.

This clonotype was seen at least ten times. CDR3 loop: CASSLVWTRDRAEAFF. The CDR3 region has the DNA TGTGCCAGCAGCTTAGTTTGGACACGGGATAGGGCTGAAGCTTTCTTT. This chain joins TRBV7-8 and TRBJ1-1; D perhaps matches TRBD1 (5 bases). Trimming took off 1 base at V and 6 bases at J, with 18 bases between the two ends. This CDR3 region has 16 residues. CDR1 and CDR2 from the germline V gene are SGHVS and FQNEAQ. The variable domain in full, completed from reference TRBV7-8 and TRBJ1-1, reads GAGVSQSPRYKVAKRGQDVALRCDPISGHVSLFWYQQALGQGPEFLTYFQNEAQLDKSGLPSDRFFAERPEGSVSTLKIQRTQQEDSAVYLCASSLVWTRDRAEAFFGQGTRLTVV.

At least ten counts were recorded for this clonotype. CDR3 amino acids: CASMGQELRTEAFF. CDR3 in DNA: TGTGCCAGCATGGGACAGGAATTGCGTACTGAAGCTTTCTTT. The rearrangement uses TRBV12-3 or TRBV12-4 and TRBJ1-1, with 8 bases that match TRBD1. This CDR3 has 14 residues. V shed 7 bases, J shed 5 bases, and the junction held 9 bases outside the gene matches.

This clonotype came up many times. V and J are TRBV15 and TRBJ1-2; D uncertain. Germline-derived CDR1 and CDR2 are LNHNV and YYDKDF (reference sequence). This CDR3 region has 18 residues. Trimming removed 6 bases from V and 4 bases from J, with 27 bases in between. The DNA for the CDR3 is TGTGCCACCAGGACCCTCCGTAGTCATTCCGACACACTCTATGGCTACACCTTC. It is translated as CATRTLRSHSDTLYGYTF. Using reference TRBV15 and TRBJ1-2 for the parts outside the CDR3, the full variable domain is DAMVIQNPRYQVTQFGKPVTLSCSQTLNHNVMYWYQQKSSQAPKLLFHYYDKDFNNEADTPDNFQSRRPNTSFCFLDIRSPGLGDTAMYLCATRTLRSHSDTLYGYTFGSGTRLTVV.

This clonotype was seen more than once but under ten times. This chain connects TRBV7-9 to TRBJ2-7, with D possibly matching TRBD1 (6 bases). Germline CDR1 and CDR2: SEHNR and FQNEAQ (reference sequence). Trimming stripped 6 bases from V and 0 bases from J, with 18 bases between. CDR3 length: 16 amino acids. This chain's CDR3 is CASSYEGQLFSYEQYF. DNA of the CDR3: TGTGCCAGCAGTTATGAGGGACAACTATTCTCCTACGAGCAGTACTTC.

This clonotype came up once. The CDR3 bases are TGTGCCAGCAGCCGTTATGCGTCGCGGGAGGGCCGAACCGGGGAGCTGTTTTTT. Translating it yields CASSRYASREGRTGELFF. The chain couples TRBV11-1 to TRBJ2-2; 9 bases agree with TRBD2. J lost 5 bases, V lost 5 bases, and 15 bases had no gene match. Germline CDR1 SGHAT, CDR2 FQDESV (reference sequence). The CDR3 consists of 18 residues. Full variable domain (missing parts from reference TRBV11-1 and TRBJ2-2): EAEVAQSPRYKITEKSQAVAFWCDPISGHATLYWYRQILGQGPELLVQFQDESVVDDSQLPKDRFSAERLKGVDSTLKIQPAELGDSAMYLCASSRYASREGRTGELFFGEGSRLTVL.

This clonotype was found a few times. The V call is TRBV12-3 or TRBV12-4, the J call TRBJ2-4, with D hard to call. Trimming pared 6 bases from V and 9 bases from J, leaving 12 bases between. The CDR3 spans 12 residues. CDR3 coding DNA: TGTGCCAGCAGCCATCCGTCGACCATTCAGTACTTC. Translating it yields CASSHPSTIQYF.

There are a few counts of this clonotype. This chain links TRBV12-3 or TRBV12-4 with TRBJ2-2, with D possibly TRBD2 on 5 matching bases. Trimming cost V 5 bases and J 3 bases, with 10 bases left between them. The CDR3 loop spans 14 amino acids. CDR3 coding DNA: TGTGCCAGCAGTACGGGGTTGGACACCGGGGAGCTGTTTTTT. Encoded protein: CASSTGLDTGELFF.

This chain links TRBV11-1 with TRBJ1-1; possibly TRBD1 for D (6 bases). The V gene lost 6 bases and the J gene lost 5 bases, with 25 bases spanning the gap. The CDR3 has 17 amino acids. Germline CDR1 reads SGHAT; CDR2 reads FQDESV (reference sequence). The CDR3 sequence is CASRVSGQGRWGTEAFF. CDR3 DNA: TGTGCCAGCAGGGTTTCGGGACAAGGCCGTTGGGGGACTGAAGCTTTCTTT.

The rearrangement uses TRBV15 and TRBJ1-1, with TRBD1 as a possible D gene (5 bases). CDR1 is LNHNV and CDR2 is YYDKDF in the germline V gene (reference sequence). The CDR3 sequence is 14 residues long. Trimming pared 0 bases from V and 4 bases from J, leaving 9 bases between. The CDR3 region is CATSRDRAGTEAFF. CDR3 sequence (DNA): TGTGCCACCAGCAGAGACAGGGCTGGCACTGAAGCTTTCTTT.

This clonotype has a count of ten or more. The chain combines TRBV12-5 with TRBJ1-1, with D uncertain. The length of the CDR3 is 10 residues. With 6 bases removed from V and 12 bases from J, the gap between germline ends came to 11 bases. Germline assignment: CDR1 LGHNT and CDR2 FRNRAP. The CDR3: CASGYPMSFF. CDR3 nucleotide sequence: TGTGCTAGTGGGTACCCTATGTCTTTCTTT.

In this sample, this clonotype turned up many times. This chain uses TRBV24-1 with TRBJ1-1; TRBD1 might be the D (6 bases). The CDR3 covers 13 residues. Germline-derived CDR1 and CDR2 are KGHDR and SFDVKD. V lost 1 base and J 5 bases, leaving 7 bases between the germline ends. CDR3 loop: CATSDFRGTEAFF. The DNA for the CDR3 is TGTGCCACCAGTGATTTCAGGGGTACTGAAGCTTTCTTT.

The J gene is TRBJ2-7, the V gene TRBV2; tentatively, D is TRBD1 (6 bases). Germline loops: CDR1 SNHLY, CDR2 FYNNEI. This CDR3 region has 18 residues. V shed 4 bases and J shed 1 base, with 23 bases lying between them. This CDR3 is CASSVSRVWGPGSYEQYF. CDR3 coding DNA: TGTGCCAGCAGTGTGAGCCGGGTTTGGGGGCCAGGGTCCTACGAGCAGTACTTC.